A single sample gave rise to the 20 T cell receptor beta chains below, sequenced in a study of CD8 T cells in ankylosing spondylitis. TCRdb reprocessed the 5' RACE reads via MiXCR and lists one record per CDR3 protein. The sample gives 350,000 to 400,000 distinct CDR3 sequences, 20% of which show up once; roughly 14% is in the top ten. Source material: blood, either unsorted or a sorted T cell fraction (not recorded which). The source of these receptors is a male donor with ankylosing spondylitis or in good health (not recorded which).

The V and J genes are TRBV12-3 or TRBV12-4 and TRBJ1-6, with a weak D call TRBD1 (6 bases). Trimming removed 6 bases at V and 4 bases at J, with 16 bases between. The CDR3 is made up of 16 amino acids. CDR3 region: CASSPGHTNYNSPLHF. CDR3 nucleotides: TGTGCCAGCAGCCCGGGACACACGAATTATAATTCACCCCTCCACTTT.

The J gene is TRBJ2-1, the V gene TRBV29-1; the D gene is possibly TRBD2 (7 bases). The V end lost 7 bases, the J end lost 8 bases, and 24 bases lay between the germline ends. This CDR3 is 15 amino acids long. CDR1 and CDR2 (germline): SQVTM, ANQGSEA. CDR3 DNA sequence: TGCAGCGCATCCGGGGAACGTGTAGGGGGGGATGAGCAGTTCTTC. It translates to CSASGERVGGDEQFF.

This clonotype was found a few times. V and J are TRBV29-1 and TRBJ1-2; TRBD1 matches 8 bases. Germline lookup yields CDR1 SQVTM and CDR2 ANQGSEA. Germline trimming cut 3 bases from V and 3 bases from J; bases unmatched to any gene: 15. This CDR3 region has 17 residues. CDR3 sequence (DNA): TGCAGCGTTGAGGCGTTCCTACAGGGGGTAGAGGACTATGGCTACACCTTC. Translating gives CSVEAFLQGVEDYGYTF.

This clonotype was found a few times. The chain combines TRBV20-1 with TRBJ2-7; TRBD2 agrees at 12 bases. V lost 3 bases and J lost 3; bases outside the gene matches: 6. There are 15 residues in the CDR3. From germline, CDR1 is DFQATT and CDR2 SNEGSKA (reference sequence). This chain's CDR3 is CSARTSGGASYEQYF. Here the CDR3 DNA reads TGCAGTGCTAGGACTAGCGGGGGAGCAAGCTACGAGCAGTACTTC.

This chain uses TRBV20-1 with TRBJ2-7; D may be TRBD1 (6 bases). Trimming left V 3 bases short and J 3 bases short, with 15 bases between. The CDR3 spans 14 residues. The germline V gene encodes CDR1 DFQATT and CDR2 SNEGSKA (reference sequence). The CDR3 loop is CSARTPQGFYEQYF. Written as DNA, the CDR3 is TGCAGTGCTAGGACCCCACAGGGCTTCTACGAGCAGTACTTC.

The CDR3 loop is CASSPLRRGATGELFF. The CDR3 DNA reads as TGTGCCAGCAGCCCACTCCGTCGGGGGGCAACCGGGGAGCTGTTTTTT. The chain combines TRBV14 with TRBJ2-2, with D perhaps matching TRBD2 (7 bases). Trimming shortened V by 4 bases and J by 5 bases, and 17 bases separated the two germline ends. Germline CDR1 is SGHDN and CDR2 is FVKESK. The CDR3 runs to 16 residues. The variable domain in full, with the rest retrieved from reference TRBV14 and TRBJ2-2, is EAGVTQFPSHSVIEKGQTVTLRCDPISGHDNLYWYRRVMGKEIKFLLHFVKESKQDESGMPNNRFLAERTGGTYSTLKVQPAELEDSGVYFCASSPLRRGATGELFFGEGSRLTVL.

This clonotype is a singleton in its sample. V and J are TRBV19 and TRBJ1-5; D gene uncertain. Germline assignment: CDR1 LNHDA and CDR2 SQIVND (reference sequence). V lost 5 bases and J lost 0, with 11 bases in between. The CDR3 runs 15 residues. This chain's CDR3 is CASSARVISNQPQHF. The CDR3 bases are TGTGCCAGTAGTGCCCGGGTCATTAGCAATCAGCCCCAGCATTTT.

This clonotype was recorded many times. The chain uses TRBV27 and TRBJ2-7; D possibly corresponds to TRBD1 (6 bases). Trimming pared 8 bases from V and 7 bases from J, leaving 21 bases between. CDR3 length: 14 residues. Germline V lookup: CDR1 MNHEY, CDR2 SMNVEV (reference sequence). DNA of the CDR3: TGTGCCAGCGGTGCAGGGGACCTTGGTTGGGAGCAGTACTTC. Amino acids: CASGAGDLGWEQYF.

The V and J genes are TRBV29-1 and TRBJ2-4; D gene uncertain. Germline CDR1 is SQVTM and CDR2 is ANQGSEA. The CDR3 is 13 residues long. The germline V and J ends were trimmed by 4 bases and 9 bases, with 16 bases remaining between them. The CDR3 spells CSVVRSAARIQYF. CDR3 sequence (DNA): TGCAGCGTTGTAAGGTCGGCCGCCCGCATTCAGTACTTC.

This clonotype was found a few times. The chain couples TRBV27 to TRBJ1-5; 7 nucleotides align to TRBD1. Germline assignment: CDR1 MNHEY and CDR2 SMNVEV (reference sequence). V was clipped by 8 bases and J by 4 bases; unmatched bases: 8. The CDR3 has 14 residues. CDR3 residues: CASGPTGQNQPQHF. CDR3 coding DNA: TGTGCCAGCGGCCCGACAGGGCAAAATCAGCCCCAGCATTTT.

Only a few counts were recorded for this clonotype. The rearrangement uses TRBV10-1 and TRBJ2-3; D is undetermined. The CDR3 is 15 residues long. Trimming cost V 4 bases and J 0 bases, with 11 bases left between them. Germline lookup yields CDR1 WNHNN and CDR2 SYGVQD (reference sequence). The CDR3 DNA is TGCGCCAGCAGTGGGTCGACGGATAGCACAGATACGCAGTATTTT. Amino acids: CASSGSTDSTDTQYF.

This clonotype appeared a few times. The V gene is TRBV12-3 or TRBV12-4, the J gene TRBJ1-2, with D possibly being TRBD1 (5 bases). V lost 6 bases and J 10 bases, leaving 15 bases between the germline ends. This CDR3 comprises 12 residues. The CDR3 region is CASSLGGGAYTF. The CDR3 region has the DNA TGTGCCAGCAGCCTCGGCGGTGGGGCCTACACCTTC.

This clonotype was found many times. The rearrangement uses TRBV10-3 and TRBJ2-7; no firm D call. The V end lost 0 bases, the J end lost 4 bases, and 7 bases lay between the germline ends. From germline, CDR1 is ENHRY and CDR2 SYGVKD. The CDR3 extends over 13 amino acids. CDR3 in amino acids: CAISESSLYEQYF. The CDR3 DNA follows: TGTGCCATCAGTGAGTCTTCCCTGTACGAGCAGTACTTC.

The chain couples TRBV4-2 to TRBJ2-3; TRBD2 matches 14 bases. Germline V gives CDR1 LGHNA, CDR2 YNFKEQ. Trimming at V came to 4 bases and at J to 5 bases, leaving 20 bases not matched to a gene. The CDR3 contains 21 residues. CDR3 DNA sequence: TGTGCCAGCAGCCGTGACGGGGGTTTCGGACTAGCGGGGGGTCAGGGAGATACGCAGTATTTT. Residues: CASSRDGGFGLAGGQGDTQYF.

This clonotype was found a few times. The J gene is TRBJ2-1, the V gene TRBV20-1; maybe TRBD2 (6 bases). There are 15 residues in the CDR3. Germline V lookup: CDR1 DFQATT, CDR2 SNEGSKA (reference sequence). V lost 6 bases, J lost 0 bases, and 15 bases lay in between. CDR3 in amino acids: CSAVTAGSSYNEQFF. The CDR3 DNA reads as TGCAGTGCGGTAACCGCGGGGAGCTCCTACAATGAGCAGTTCTTC.

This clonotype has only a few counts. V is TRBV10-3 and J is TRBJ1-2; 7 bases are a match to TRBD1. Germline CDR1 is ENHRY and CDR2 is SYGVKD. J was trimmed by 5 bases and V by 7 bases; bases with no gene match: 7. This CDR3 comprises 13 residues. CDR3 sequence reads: CAITQTGHYGYTF. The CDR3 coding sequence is TGTGCCATCACTCAGACAGGGCATTATGGCTACACCTTC.

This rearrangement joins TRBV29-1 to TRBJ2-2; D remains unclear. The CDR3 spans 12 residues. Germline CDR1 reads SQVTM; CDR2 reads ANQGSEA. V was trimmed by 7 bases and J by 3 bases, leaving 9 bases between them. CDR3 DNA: TGCAGCGGTGTAGGGCACACCGGGGAGCTGTTTTTT. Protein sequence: CSGVGHTGELFF.

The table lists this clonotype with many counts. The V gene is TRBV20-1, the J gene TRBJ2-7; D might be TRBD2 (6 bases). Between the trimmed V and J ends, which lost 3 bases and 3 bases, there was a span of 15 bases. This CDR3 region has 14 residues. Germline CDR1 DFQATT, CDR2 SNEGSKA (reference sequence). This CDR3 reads CSARSLRGDYEQYF. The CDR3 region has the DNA TGCAGTGCTAGGTCCCTGCGGGGTGACTACGAGCAGTACTTC.

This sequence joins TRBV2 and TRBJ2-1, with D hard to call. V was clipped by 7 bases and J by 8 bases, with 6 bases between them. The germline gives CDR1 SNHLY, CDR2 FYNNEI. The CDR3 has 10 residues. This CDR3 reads CASISDEQFF. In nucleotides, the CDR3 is TGTGCCAGCATCTCGGATGAGCAGTTCTTC.

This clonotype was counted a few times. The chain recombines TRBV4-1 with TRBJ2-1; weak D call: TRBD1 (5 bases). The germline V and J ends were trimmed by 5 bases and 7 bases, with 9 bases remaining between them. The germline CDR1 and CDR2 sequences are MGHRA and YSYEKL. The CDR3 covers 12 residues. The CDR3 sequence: CASSSRVNEQFF. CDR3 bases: TGCGCCAGCAGCTCCAGGGTTAATGAGCAGTTCTTC.